A single sample is the source of the 25 T cell receptor beta chains below, sequenced in a study of blood T cell repertoires in COVID-19. The data were produced by immunoSEQ multiplex PCR, yet TCRdb's version contains in-frame clones alone and is incomplete. The sample records roughly 250,000 clones, more than 75% being singletons. Specimen: peripheral blood. Receptors were obtained from a woman aged 60-75 years with active or convalescent COVID-19.

The chain has TRBV30 and TRBJ1-1; D perhaps matches TRBD1 (6 bases). V was trimmed by 5 bases and J by 5 bases, leaving 21 bases between them. CDR3 length: 15 residues. Germline CDR1 is GTSNPN and CDR2 is SVGIG (reference sequence). CDR3 residues: CAWGRQAGLATEAFF. The CDR3 coding sequence is TGTGCCTGGGGACGACAGGCCGGCCTCGCAACTGAAGCTTTCTTT.

This chain's CDR3 is CAWSEQLLYNSPLHF. The CDR3 DNA reads as TGTGCCTGGAGTGAACAGCTTCTCTATAATTCACCCCTCCACTTT. The V call is TRBV30, the J call TRBJ1-6; no firm D call. There are 15 residues in the CDR3. Germline-derived CDR1 and CDR2 are GTSNPN and SVGIG (reference sequence). Between the trimmed V and J ends, which lost 1 base and 3 bases, there was a span of 10 bases.

This chain links TRBV6-5 with TRBJ2-1; 11 bases match TRBD1. With V trimmed by 5 bases and J by 7 bases, 4 bases remained unmatched. Germline V lookup: CDR1 MNHEY, CDR2 SVGAGI. The CDR3 runs 14 residues. The CDR3 coding sequence is TGTGCCAGCAGTAGGGACAGGGGGGGGAATGAGCAGTTCTTC. Translating it yields CASSRDRGGNEQFF.

The CDR3 nucleotides read TGTGCCAGCTCACGTGCGCAGGGCTACGAGCAGTACTTC. Encoded protein: CASSRAQGYEQYF. The V gene is TRBV18, the J gene TRBJ2-7; tentatively, D is TRBD1 (5 bases). Germline V gives CDR1 KGHSH, CDR2 LQKENI. The CDR3 runs 13 residues. V lost 4 bases and J lost 3, with 10 bases in between.

A single count supports this clone. V gene TRBV5-4 combines with J gene TRBJ1-1; TRBD1 might be the D (5 bases). CDR3 length: 12 amino acids. Germline V gene data show CDR1 as SGHNT and CDR2 as YYREEE (reference sequence). V was pared by 0 bases and J by 8 bases, with 8 bases between. DNA for the CDR3: TGTGCCAGCAGCTTGGGGCCAGGGGAAGCTTTCTTT. It is translated as CASSLGPGEAFF.

CDR3 amino acids: CASSSFFSGEFLNTEAFF. The DNA for the CDR3 is TGCGCCAGCAGCTCTTTCTTTTCAGGGGAGTTTTTGAACACTGAAGCTTTCTTT. The chain joins TRBV5-1 to TRBJ1-1; TRBD1 might be the D (6 bases). Germline V gene data show CDR1 as SGHRS and CDR2 as YFSETQ. Between the trimmed V and J ends, which lost 3 bases and 0 bases, there was a span of 21 bases. This CDR3 comprises 18 residues.

The chain recombines TRBV9 with TRBJ2-5; no clear D. This CDR3 is built from 12 residues. CDR1 is SGDLS and CDR2 is YYNGEE in the germline V gene. V was trimmed by 4 bases and J by 5 bases, leaving 9 bases between them. The DNA of the CDR3 is TGTGCCAGCAGCCCCAGTGGTGAGACCCAGTACTTC. Its translation is CASSPSGETQYF.

The chain is built from TRBV4-3 and TRBJ2-5; 8 bases are shared with TRBD1. V lost 2 bases to trimming and J lost 5 bases; unmatched junction nucleotides: 13. The CDR3 loop spans 17 amino acids. Germline V gene data show CDR1 as LGHNA and CDR2 as YSLEER. CDR3 in DNA: TGCGCCAGCAGCCAACAACTCACGCAGGGGGCCGGGGAGACCCAGTACTTC. This encodes CASSQQLTQGAGETQYF.

This clone was picked up one time. The rearrangement uses TRBV29-1 and TRBJ1-2; TRBD1 matches 10 bases. The germline CDR1 and CDR2 sequences are SQVTM and ANQGSEA. V shed 7 bases, J shed 2 bases, and the junction held 7 bases outside the gene matches. CDR3 length: 14 amino acids. The CDR3 is CSAAPGQGNYGYTF. The CDR3 DNA reads TGCAGCGCCGCCCCGGGACAGGGGAACTATGGCTACACCTTC.

The chain recombines TRBV30 with TRBJ1-1, with 10 bases lining up with TRBD1. CDR3 length: 19 amino acids. V shed 0 bases, J shed 4 bases, and the junction held 17 bases outside the gene matches. CDR1 and CDR2 (germline): GTSNPN, SVGIG (reference sequence). DNA of the CDR3: TGTGCCTGGAGTGTACGTGGGGGACAGGGGAGGTCAAAAGGCACTGAAGCTTTCTTT. Its translation: CAWSVRGGQGRSKGTEAFF.

The rearrangement joins TRBV25-1 to TRBJ1-3; tentatively, D is TRBD1 (6 bases). CDR3 length equals 15 residues. The germline V and J ends were trimmed by 5 bases and 0 bases, with 11 bases remaining between them. From germline, CDR1 is MGHDK and CDR2 SYGVNS. This CDR3 reads CASSPGQFSGNTIYF. The CDR3, as DNA: TGTGCCAGCAGTCCCGGACAGTTCTCTGGAAACACCATATATTTT.

CDR3 sequence: CASSFQRGSVYGYTF. The CDR3 region has the DNA TGTGCCAGCAGTTTCCAGCGGGGCTCTGTCTATGGCTACACCTTC. The chain uses TRBV6-6 and TRBJ1-2; D is possibly TRBD1 (5 bases). Germline lookup yields CDR1 MNHNY and CDR2 SVGAGI (reference sequence). This CDR3 contains 15 residues. Trimming left V 4 bases short and J 4 bases short, with 16 bases between.

This clone was recorded only once. The chain combines TRBV6-2 or TRBV6-3 with TRBJ2-2, with 8 nucleotides matching TRBD1. CDR3 length: 15 amino acids. Losses at the gene ends were 6 bases for V and 5 bases for J; bases not matched to a gene: 8. The germline V gene encodes CDR1 MNHEY and CDR2 SVGEGT. The DNA of the CDR3 is TGTGCCAGCAGCACCCAGGGGGCTTCGACCGGGGAGCTGTTTTTT. Translated: CASSTQGASTGELFF.

This chain uses TRBV2 with TRBJ1-6; 7 bases are a match to TRBD1. Germline CDR1 is SNHLY and CDR2 is FYNNEI. The CDR3 spans 14 residues. The junction had 5 bases not matched to a gene; V was cut back by 7 bases and J by 5 bases. The CDR3 nucleotides read TGTGCCAGCATGGGGGACAGCAATAATTCACCCCTCCACTTT. It translates to CASMGDSNNSPLHF.

This chain joins TRBV7-9 and TRBJ1-1; D gene uncertain. The V and J ends lost 8 bases and 1 base respectively, with 17 bases between them. The CDR3 has 15 residues. The germline V gene encodes CDR1 SEHNR and CDR2 FQNEAQ (reference sequence). The CDR3 region is CASASRGRSNTEAFF. Here the CDR3 DNA reads TGTGCCAGCGCCTCTCGTGGGCGATCGAACACTGAAGCTTTCTTT.

This clone was recorded once. The rearrangement joins TRBV7-6 to TRBJ2-1, with TRBD2 matching 7 bases. Germline loops: CDR1 SGHVS, CDR2 FNYEAQ. Losses at the gene ends were 2 bases for V and 5 bases for J; bases not matched to a gene: 3. CDR3 length: 14 residues. CDR3 sequence reads: CASSLSSGHNEQFF. CDR3 coding DNA: TGTGCCAGCAGCTTATCTAGCGGACACAATGAGCAGTTCTTC. Filled out from reference TRBV7-6 and TRBJ2-1, the complete variable domain reads GAGVSQSPRYKVTKRGQDVALRCDPISGHVSLYWYRQALGQGPEFLTYFNYEAQQDKSGLPNDRFSAERPEGSISTLTIQRTEQRDSAMYRCASSLSSGHNEQFFGPGTRLTVL.

The J gene is TRBJ2-3, the V gene TRBV15, with D possibly matching TRBD2 (6 bases). There are 16 residues in the CDR3. Trimming removed 1 base at V and 4 bases at J, with 15 bases between. The germline V gene encodes CDR1 LNHNV and CDR2 YYDKDF (reference sequence). The CDR3 coding sequence is TGTGCCACCAGCAGAGGGGACTCCCTCGGGCCAGATACGCAGTATTTT. Amino acids: CATSRGDSLGPDTQYF.

This clone has a single count. The chain is built from TRBV3-1 (or the pseudogene TRBV3-2) and TRBJ1-6, with TRBD1 matching over 7 bases. CDR1 is LGHDT, CDR2 YNNKEL, per germline (reference sequence). The CDR3 covers 17 residues. J lost 7 bases, V lost 1 base, and 10 bases had no gene match. The CDR3 DNA follows: TGTGCCAGCAGCCAAGGGACAGGAGCGTTTTTGAATTCACCCCTCCACTTT. Amino acid sequence: CASSQGTGAFLNSPLHF.

J is TRBJ1-2 and V is TRBV5-1; D gene unclear. The V and J ends lost 0 bases and 3 bases respectively, with 9 bases between them. The CDR3 totals 14 residues. Germline values: CDR1 SGHRS, CDR2 YFSETQ. The CDR3 reads CASSLVASYYGYTF. The CDR3 bases are TGCGCCAGCAGCTTGGTTGCCAGTTACTATGGCTACACCTTC.

The gene calls are TRBV19 and TRBJ2-6; no reliable D call. V was shortened by 1 base and J by 1 base, with 5 bases between the two germline ends. CDR1 is LNHDA, CDR2 SQIVND, per germline (reference sequence). CDR3 length: 15 amino acids. The CDR3 nucleotides read TGTGCCAGTAGTATAGTCCGGTCTGGGGCCAACGTCCTGACTTTC. Translation: CASSIVRSGANVLTF. Using reference TRBV19 and TRBJ2-6 for the parts outside the CDR3, the full variable domain is DGGITQSPKYLFRKEGQNVTLSCEQNLNHDAMYWYRQDPGQGLRLIYYSQIVNDFQKGDIAEGYSVSREKKESFPLTVTSAQKNPTAFYLCASSIVRSGANVLTFGAGSRLTVL.

The V call is TRBV7-8, the J call TRBJ1-2; 8 bases align to TRBD1. Germline trimming cut 3 bases from V and 6 bases from J; bases unmatched to any gene: 3. The CDR3 totals 13 residues. From germline, CDR1 is SGHVS and CDR2 FQNEAQ. The CDR3 DNA is TGTGCCAGCAGCTTCGGACAGGGCGATGGCTACACCTTC. Protein sequence: CASSFGQGDGYTF.

This clone appeared once. J is TRBJ1-6 and V is TRBV11-2; 7 nucleotides match TRBD1. V trimming: 4 bases; J trimming: 7 bases; junction bases outside the gene matches: 10. Germline V gene sequence: CDR1 SGHAT, CDR2 FQNNGV. This CDR3 region has 16 residues. CDR3 residues: CASSSQMGQMNSPLHF. Here the CDR3 DNA reads TGTGCCAGCAGCTCCCAAATGGGACAGATGAATTCACCCCTCCACTTT.

The chain joins TRBV27 to TRBJ2-7; no clear D gene. This CDR3 comprises 11 residues. V gave up 3 bases and J gave up 3 bases, with 3 bases separating them. Germline CDR1 reads MNHEY; CDR2 reads SMNVEV (reference sequence). The CDR3 loop is CASSFGYEQYF. The CDR3 bases are TGTGCCAGCAGTTTCGGCTACGAGCAGTACTTC.

The chain is built from TRBV18 and TRBJ2-1, with 10 bases identical to TRBD1. The CDR3 is made up of 15 amino acids. V gave up 6 bases and J gave up 8 bases; unmatched junction bases: 10. CDR1 is KGHSH and CDR2 is LQKENI in the germline V gene. CDR3 sequence reads: CASSPDRGLSDEQFF. Written as DNA, the CDR3 is TGTGCCAGCTCGCCCGACAGGGGGCTTTCCGATGAGCAGTTCTTC. The full variable domain, completed using reference TRBV18 and TRBJ2-1, is NAGVMQNPRHLVRRRGQEARLRCSPMKGHSHVYWYRQLPEEGLKFMVYLQKENIIDESGMPKERFSAEFPKEGPSILRIQQVVRGDSAAYFCASSPDRGLSDEQFFGPGTRLTVL.

The V gene is TRBV5-1, the J gene TRBJ1-4; D not certain. This CDR3 is built from 14 residues. Trimming shortened V by 0 bases and J by 5 bases, and 8 bases separated the two germline ends. In germline, CDR1 is SGHRS, CDR2 YFSETQ. The CDR3 is CASSLVGGNEKLFF. The CDR3 coding sequence is TGCGCCAGCAGCTTGGTGGGAGGGAATGAAAAACTGTTTTTT.